This T cell receptor (beta chain) comes out of a study of OX40 agonist ivuxolimab in advanced cancers. Per the germline V gene, CDR1 is KGHSH and CDR2 is LQKENI. The CDR3 totals 14 residues. V lost 3 bases to trimming and J lost 0 bases, with 8 bases between them. Sequencing was performed with immunoSEQ multiplex PCR; in TCRdb, only in-frame clones are kept and a portion is missing. The data hold over 50,000 clones, with 92% observed a single time. The TCR comes from an adult with an advanced solid tumor such as melanoma, head and neck, liver or kidney cancer. The chain joins TRBV18 to TRBJ1-1; weak D call: TRBD1 (5 bases). Sequenced here: CD4+ or CD8+ T cells sorted from blood, sampled in a trial of the OX40 agonist ivuxolimab. The CDR3 loop reads CASSPGGVNTEAFF. CDR3 sequence (DNA): TGTGCCAGCTCACCGGGGGGGGTGAACACTGAAGCTTTCTTT.